The clone carrying this T cell receptor (beta chain) was found once. The antigen is unknown. The data derive from a study of T cells in localized non-small cell lung cancer. Overall study findings and caveats: Sequencing covered just one tumor region, so heterogeneity cannot be ruled out. There were a median about 53 of the top 100 tumor clones appearing in adjacent lung. Higher adjacent-lung clonality was associated with shorter survival.

V was clipped by 4 bases and J by 10 bases; unmatched bases: 8. The CDR3 is 13 amino acids. Looked up from germline, CDR1 is SGHDT and CDR2 is YYEEEE. Measured with immunoSEQ multiplex PCR; TCRdb has only the in-frame clones, and not every one. The profile shows around 78,000 clones, 80% of them singletons. The specimen comprised peripheral blood, sampled before any cancer treatment. This TCR derives from a female donor of 60 years or more with stage I lung adenocarcinoma. The chain is built from TRBV5-6 and TRBJ2-1; 7 bases line up with TRBD1. CDR3 nucleotides: TGTGCCAGCAGCCACGTGACAGGGCCGGAGCAGTTCTTC. The encoded protein is CASSHVTGPEQFF.